This entry lists 16 T cell receptor beta chains sequenced from one sample in a study of T cell repertoires in cytomegalovirus infection. TCRdb passed the reads through MiXCR, listing each CDR3 protein once. The repertoire holds around 300,000 distinct CDR3 sequences, with about 20% as singletons. The antigens for these receptors are not known. The starting material was cultured PBMCs, obtained from culture after CMV antigen stimulation. These receptor sequences come from a human donor in good health (CMV status not recorded). Some clones in this sample may be carry-over from other donors' samples.

In this sample, this clonotype turned up many times. J is TRBJ2-5 and V is TRBV7-2, with 16 bases lining up with TRBD2. The V and J ends lost 5 bases and 1 base, in that order; junction bases with no gene match: 7. Per germline, CDR1 SGHTA and CDR2 FQGNSA. The CDR3 is 18 amino acids. The CDR3 nucleotides read TGTGCCAGCAGCGCGGGACTAGCGGGAGGGCGGCTCCAAGAGACCCAGTACTTC. Translating it yields CASSAGLAGGRLQETQYF.

The rearrangement uses TRBV24-1 and TRBJ1-2, with 7 nucleotides matching TRBD1. The germline gives CDR1 KGHDR, CDR2 SFDVKD. V was clipped by 8 bases and J by 8 bases; unmatched bases: 7. The CDR3 has 12 amino acids. CDR3 DNA: TGTGCCACCAAAGATGACAGGGACGGCTACACCTTC. This encodes CATKDDRDGYTF.

The rearrangement links TRBV2 to TRBJ2-1; possible D gene TRBD2, 6 bases. Germline loops: CDR1 SNHLY, CDR2 FYNNEI. The CDR3 is 12 residues long. Between the trimmed V and J ends, which lost 8 bases and 9 bases, there was a span of 14 bases. The CDR3 loop is CASLGRRGEQFF. The CDR3 DNA follows: TGTGCCAGCCTGGGACGGCGGGGTGAGCAGTTCTTC.

This chain uses TRBV29-1 with TRBJ1-2, with a weak D call TRBD1 (5 bases). The CDR3 spans 12 residues. V gave up 3 bases and J gave up 2 bases, with 7 bases separating them. Germline V gene lookup returns CDR1 SQVTM and CDR2 ANQGSEA. The CDR3 region is CSVEAGNYGYTF. The DNA for the CDR3 is TGCAGCGTTGAGGCAGGGAACTATGGCTACACCTTC.

In this sample, this clonotype turned up a few times. J is TRBJ1-1 and V is TRBV29-1, with TRBD1 identical over 7 bases. Germline lookup yields CDR1 SQVTM and CDR2 ANQGSEA. CDR3 length: 12 amino acids. The V gene end was trimmed by 8 bases and the J gene end by 6 bases; junction bases not matched to a gene: 9. The DNA for the CDR3 is TGCAGCAGCTCCCCAGGGGGGGCTGAAGCTTTCTTT. Amino acids: CSSSPGGAEAFF. The whole variable domain, remainder taken from reference TRBV29-1 and TRBJ1-1, is SAVISQKPSRDICQRGTSLTIQCQVDSQVTMMFWYRQQPGQSLTLIATANQGSEATYESGFVIDKFPISRPNLTFSTLTVSNMSPEDSSIYLCSSSPGGAEAFFGQGTRLTVV.

This clonotype was seen many times. The rearrangement links TRBV7-3 to TRBJ1-2, with a possible D match to TRBD1 (6 bases). V was cut by 2 bases and J by 6 bases, with 10 bases left in between. The CDR3 length is 13 residues. CDR1 is SGHTA, CDR2 FQGTGA, per germline. The DNA of the CDR3 is TGTGCCAGCAGCTTATCACAGGGTAATGGCTACACCTTC. Its translation: CASSLSQGNGYTF.

V is TRBV4-3 and J is TRBJ2-1; D is possibly TRBD2 (6 bases). CDR1 is LGHNA, CDR2 YSLEER, per germline. The V end lost 0 bases, the J end lost 1 base, and 10 bases lay between the germline ends. This CDR3 spans 16 amino acids. The CDR3 nucleotides are TGCGCCAGCAGCCAAGATTGGAGCGGGTCCTACAATGAGCAGTTCTTC. This sequence encodes CASSQDWSGSYNEQFF.

This clonotype was picked up many times. The chain recombines TRBV7-8 with TRBJ2-7; 8 bases line up with TRBD2. Germline CDR1 is SGHVS and CDR2 is FQNEAQ. The junction had 6 bases not matched to a gene; V was cut back by 3 bases and J by 2 bases. The CDR3 extends over 15 amino acids. CDR3 loop: CASSLGLVAPYEQYV. The CDR3 region has the DNA TGTGCCAGCAGCTTGGGACTAGTTGCCCCCTACGAGCAGTACGTC.

V and J are TRBV12-3 or TRBV12-4 and TRBJ2-7; D is ambiguous. CDR3 length: 12 residues. The V end lost 6 bases, the J end lost 9 bases, and 15 bases lay between the germline ends. The CDR3 region has the DNA TGTGCCAGCAGCCTACTGACCAGAAGGCAGTACTTC. Translation gives CASSLLTRRQYF.

This clonotype was detected only once. This chain uses TRBV29-1 with TRBJ1-2, with a weak D call TRBD1 (5 bases). Looked up from germline, CDR1 is SQVTM and CDR2 is ANQGSEA. The V and J ends lost 3 bases and 8 bases respectively, with 10 bases between them. The CDR3 is 11 amino acids. CDR3 loop: CSVDGGLGYTF. The CDR3 nucleotides are TGCAGCGTTGATGGGGGTTTGGGCTACACCTTC.

The V gene is TRBV20-1, the J gene TRBJ2-1; 7 bases agree with TRBD1. Germline V CDR1 and CDR2: DFQATT, SNEGSKA (reference sequence). The CDR3 is 13 amino acids. J lost 6 bases, V lost 5 bases, and 7 bases had no gene match. The CDR3 region is CSAEGAGGNEQFF. In DNA, the CDR3 is TGCAGTGCTGAGGGGGCTGGAGGCAATGAGCAGTTCTTC.

The chain is built from TRBV6-2 or TRBV6-3 and TRBJ2-5; D might be TRBD1 or TRBD2, each matching 5 bases. The germline V gene has CDR1 MNHEY and CDR2 SVGEGT. V lost 4 bases, J lost 5 bases, and 14 bases lay in between. This CDR3 contains 14 residues. CDR3 sequence (DNA): TGTGCCAGCAGTTCCGGCAGGGAGCTGGAGACCCAGTACTTC. Its translation: CASSSGRELETQYF.

This clonotype has only a few counts. The V and J genes are TRBV18 and TRBJ1-2, with 7 bases fitting TRBD1. After removal of 3 bases from V and 3 bases from J, the junction contained 13 bases not matched to a gene. The germline gives CDR1 KGHSH, CDR2 LQKENI. This CDR3 comprises 17 residues. CDR3 sequence (DNA): TGTGCCAGCTCACCCGGGACAGTCCAAGTTGCCGACTATGGCTACACCTTC. This codes for CASSPGTVQVADYGYTF.

This clonotype was picked up many times. This chain joins TRBV7-2 and TRBJ2-1; a possible D gene is TRBD2 (6 bases). The CDR3 loop spans 13 amino acids. With 3 bases removed from V and 5 bases from J, the gap between germline ends came to 8 bases. In germline, CDR1 is SGHTA, CDR2 FQGNSA. CDR3 DNA: TGTGCCAGCAGCTTTGGACTAAACAATGAGCAGTTCTTC. It translates to CASSFGLNNEQFF.

This clonotype was seen ten or more times. This chain uses TRBV6-5 with TRBJ2-3; 8 bases are shared with TRBD1. The germline gives CDR1 MNHEY, CDR2 SVGAGI. The CDR3 covers 15 residues. V trimming: 3 bases; J trimming: 4 bases; junction bases outside the gene matches: 6. Here the CDR3 reads CASSYGDRWADTQYF. The CDR3 DNA follows: TGTGCCAGCAGTTATGGGGACAGGTGGGCAGATACGCAGTATTTT.

The chain links TRBV25-1 to TRBJ2-1; 10 bases align to TRBD1. Germline CDR1 is MGHDK and CDR2 is SYGVNS. Trimming at V came to 0 bases and at J to 10 bases, leaving 9 bases not matched to a gene. CDR3 length equals 16 residues. The CDR3 bases are TGTGCCAGCAGTGAATATATGGGGACAGGGGAGAGGGAGCAGTTCTTC. Translated, it gives CASSEYMGTGEREQFF.